This T cell receptor beta chain was retrieved from a study of response to subunit inactivated influenza vaccine. The CDR3 sequence is 13 residues long. Germline-derived CDR1 and CDR2 are MNHEY and SVGAGI. V was clipped by 3 bases and J by 2 bases, with 8 bases between them. MiXCR was run by TCRdb on the RT-PCR reads, yielding one entry per CDR3 protein. The profile shows just under 550,000 distinct CDR3 sequences, roughly 25% of them singletons. The same data also went into a second study, on T cells expressing NK-cell markers. This second study says: The authors generated TCR beta cDNA through 5'RACE template switching with UMIs. Repertoires of TCR beta were obtained from T cells sorted as CD3+CD56+NKG2C+, CD3+CD56+NKG2C- and CD3+CD56-NKG2C+.

The sample here was CD4+ T cells sorted from PBMCs, taken about 12 days after vaccination. V and J are TRBV6-5 and TRBJ2-7, with D perhaps matching TRBD1 (6 bases). This TCR was recovered from a man in his forties or fifties who received an inactivated influenza vaccine. CDR3 loop: CASSYTGTYEQYF. Here the CDR3 DNA reads TGTGCCAGCAGTTATACAGGGACCTACGAGCAGTACTTC.